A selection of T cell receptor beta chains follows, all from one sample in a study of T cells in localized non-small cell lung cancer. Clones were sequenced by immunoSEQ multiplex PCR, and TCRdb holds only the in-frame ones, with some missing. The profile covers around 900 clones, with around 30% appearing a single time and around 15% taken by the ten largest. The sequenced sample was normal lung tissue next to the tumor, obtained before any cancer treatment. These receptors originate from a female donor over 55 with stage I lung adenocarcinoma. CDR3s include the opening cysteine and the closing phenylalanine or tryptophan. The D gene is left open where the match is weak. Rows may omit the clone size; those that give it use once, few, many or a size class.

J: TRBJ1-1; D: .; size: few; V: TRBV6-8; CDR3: CASTFPDSPNTEAFF; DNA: TGTGCCAGCACCTTCCCGGACAGCCCGAACACTGAAGCTTTCTTT
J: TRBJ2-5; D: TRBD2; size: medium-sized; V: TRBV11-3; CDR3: CASSYFSGGPQETQYF; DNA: TGTGCCAGCAGCTACTTCTCGGGGGGGCCCCAAGAGACCCAGTACTTC
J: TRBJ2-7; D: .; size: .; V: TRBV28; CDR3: CASSLLGGPIYEQYF; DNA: TGTGCCAGCAGTTTATTGGGGGGCCCCATCTACGAGCAGTACTTC
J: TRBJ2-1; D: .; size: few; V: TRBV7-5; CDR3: CASSSRDIGGHEQFF; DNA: TGTGCCAGCAGCTCCCGAGACATTGGGGGGCATGAGCAGTTCTTC
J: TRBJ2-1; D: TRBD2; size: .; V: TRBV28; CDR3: CASSFFFYSPGTSGRPTYNEQFF; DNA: TGTGCCAGCAGTTTCTTCTTTTACAGCCCCGGGACTAGCGGGAGGCCTACTTACAATGAGCAGTTCTTC
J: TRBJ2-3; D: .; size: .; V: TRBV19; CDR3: CASSRIETSTDTQYF; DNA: TGTGCCAGTAGTCGCATAGAAACCAGCACAGATACGCAGTATTTT
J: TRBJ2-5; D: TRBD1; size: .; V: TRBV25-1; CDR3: CATTGVHGTQYF; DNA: TGTGCGACGACAGGGGTGCACGGGACCCAGTACTTC
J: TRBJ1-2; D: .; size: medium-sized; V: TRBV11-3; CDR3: CASSVGGPSYGYTF; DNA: TGTGCCAGCAGCGTCGGCGGCCCGAGCTATGGCTACACCTTC
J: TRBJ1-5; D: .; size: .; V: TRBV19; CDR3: CASSTEREGNQPQHF; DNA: TGTGCCAGTAGTACAGAGAGGGAAGGGAATCAGCCCCAGCATTTT